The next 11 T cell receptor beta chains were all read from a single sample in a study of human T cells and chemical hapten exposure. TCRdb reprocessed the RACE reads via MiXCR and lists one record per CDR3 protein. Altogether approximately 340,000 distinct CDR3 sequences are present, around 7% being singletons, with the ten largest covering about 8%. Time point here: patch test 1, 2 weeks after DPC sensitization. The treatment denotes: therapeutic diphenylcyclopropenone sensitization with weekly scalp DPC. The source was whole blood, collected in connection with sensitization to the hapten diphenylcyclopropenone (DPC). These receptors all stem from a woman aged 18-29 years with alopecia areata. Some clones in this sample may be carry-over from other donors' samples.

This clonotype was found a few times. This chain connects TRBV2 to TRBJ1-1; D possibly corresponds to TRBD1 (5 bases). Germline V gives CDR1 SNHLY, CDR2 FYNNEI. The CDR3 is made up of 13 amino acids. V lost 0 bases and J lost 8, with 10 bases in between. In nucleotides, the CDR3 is TGTGCCAGCAGTGAAGCGGGGGGACTCGAAGCTTTCTTT. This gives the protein CASSEAGGLEAFF.

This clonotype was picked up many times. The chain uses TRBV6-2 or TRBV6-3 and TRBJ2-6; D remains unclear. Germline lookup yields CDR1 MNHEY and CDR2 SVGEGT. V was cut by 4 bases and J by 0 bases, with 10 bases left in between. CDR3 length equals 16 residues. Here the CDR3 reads CASSSGLYSGANVLTF. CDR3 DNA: TGTGCCAGCAGTTCAGGCCTCTACTCTGGGGCCAACGTCCTGACTTTC.

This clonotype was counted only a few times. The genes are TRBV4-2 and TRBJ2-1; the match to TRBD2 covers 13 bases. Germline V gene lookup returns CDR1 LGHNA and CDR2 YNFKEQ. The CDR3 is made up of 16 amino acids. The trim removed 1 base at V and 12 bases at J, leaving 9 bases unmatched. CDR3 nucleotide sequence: TGTGCCAGCAGCCAAGGAACTAGCGGGGGGGCGGTTTGGCAGTTCTTC. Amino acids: CASSQGTSGGAVWQFF.

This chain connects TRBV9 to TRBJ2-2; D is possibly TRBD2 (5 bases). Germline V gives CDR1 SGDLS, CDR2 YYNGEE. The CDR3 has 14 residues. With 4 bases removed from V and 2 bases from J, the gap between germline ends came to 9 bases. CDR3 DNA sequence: TGTGCCAGCAGCACGGGGTTAAACACCGGGGAGCTGTTTTTT. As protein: CASSTGLNTGELFF.

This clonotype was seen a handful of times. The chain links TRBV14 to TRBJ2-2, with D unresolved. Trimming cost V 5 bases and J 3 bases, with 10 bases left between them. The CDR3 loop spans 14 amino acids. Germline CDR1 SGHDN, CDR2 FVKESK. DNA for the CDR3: TGTGCCAGCAGCTTTGTGAGTTACACCGGGGAGCTGTTTTTT. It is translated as CASSFVSYTGELFF.

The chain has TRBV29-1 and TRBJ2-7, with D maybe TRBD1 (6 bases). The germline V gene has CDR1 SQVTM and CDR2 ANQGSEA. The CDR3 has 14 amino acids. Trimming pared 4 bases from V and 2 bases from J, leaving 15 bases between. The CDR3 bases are TGCAGCGTTGGGGGGCGGCACGAGCCCTACGAGCAGTACTTC. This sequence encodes CSVGGRHEPYEQYF.

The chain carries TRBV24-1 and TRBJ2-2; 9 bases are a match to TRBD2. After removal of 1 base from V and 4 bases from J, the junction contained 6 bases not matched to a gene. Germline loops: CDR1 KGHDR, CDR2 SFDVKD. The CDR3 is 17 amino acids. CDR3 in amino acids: CATSDFQGSGSTGELFF. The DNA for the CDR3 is TGTGCCACCAGTGATTTCCAGGGTAGCGGGAGCACCGGGGAGCTGTTTTTT.

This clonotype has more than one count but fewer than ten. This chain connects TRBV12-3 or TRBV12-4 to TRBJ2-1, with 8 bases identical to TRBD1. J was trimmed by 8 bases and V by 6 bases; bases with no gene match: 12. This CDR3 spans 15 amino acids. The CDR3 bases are TGTGCCAGCAGCGGCCTCCCAGGGGGCGGCGATGAGCAGTTCTTC. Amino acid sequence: CASSGLPGGGDEQFF.

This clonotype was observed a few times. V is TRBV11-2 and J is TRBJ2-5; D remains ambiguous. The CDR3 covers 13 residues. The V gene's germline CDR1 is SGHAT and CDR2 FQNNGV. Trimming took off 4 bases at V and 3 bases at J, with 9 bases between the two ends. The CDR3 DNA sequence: TGTGCCAGCAGCTCACACATAGAAGAGACCCAGTACTTC. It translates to CASSSHIEETQYF.

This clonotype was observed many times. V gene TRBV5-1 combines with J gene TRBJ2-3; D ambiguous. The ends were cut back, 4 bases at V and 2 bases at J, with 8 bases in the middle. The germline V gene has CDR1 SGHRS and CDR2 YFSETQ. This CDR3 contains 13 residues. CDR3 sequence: CASSMSPTDTQYF. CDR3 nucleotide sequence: TGCGCCAGCAGCATGAGTCCCACAGATACGCAGTATTTT. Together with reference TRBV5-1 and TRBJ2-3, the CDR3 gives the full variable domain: KAGVTQTPRYLIKTRGQQVTLSCSPISGHRSVSWYQQTPGQGLQFLFEYFSETQRNKGNFPGRFSGRQFSNSRSEMNVSTLELGDSALYLCASSMSPTDTQYFGPGTRLTVL.

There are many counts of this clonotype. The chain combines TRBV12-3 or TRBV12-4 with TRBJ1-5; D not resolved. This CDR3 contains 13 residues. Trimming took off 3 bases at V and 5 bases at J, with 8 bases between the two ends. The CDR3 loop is CASSLAWDQPQHF. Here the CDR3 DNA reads TGTGCCAGCAGTTTGGCTTGGGATCAGCCCCAGCATTTT.